Listed here are 21 T cell receptor beta chains from one sample, sequenced in a study of monozygotic twins with cystic fibrosis. TCRdb's copy holds only in-frame clones and misses some; the assay was immunoSEQ multiplex PCR. The repertoire holds around 20,000 clones, with about 90% as singletons. Sequencing was done on a sample of blood. These receptors originate from a girl aged 2-10 years with cystic fibrosis.

The chain combines TRBV11-1 with TRBJ2-7, with 7 bases aligning to TRBD1. V dropped 5 bases and J dropped 5; count of bases not matched to a gene: 3. CDR3 size: 12 residues. The germline V gene encodes CDR1 SGHAT and CDR2 FQDESV (reference sequence). CDR3 DNA sequence: TGTGCCAGCAGCCCCGACAGGGACGAGCAGTACTTC. Translation gives CASSPDRDEQYF.

The chain is built from TRBV30 and TRBJ1-2, with TRBD1 matching over 7 bases. V gave up 5 bases and J gave up 1 base; unmatched junction bases: 1. Germline loops: CDR1 GTSNPN, CDR2 SVGIG (reference sequence). CDR3 length equals 12 residues. The CDR3 spells CAWDRVNYGYTF. The CDR3 bases are TGTGCCTGGGACAGGGTTAACTATGGCTACACCTTC.

Only one count was recorded for this clone. The V and J genes are TRBV6-1 and TRBJ2-7; 10 bases map to TRBD1. CDR1 is MNHNS, CDR2 SASEGT, per germline. The CDR3 runs 14 residues. J was trimmed by 3 bases and V by 1 base; bases with no gene match: 0. The CDR3 DNA reads as TGTGCCAGCAGTGAAGGGGACAGGGGCTACGAGCAGTACTTC. This translates into CASSEGDRGYEQYF.

The chain joins TRBV7-9 to TRBJ1-1; no clear D gene. CDR1 SEHNR and CDR2 FQNEAQ come from the germline V gene (reference sequence). This CDR3 spans 15 amino acids. V dropped 1 base and J dropped 2 bases, with 11 bases sitting between them. The CDR3 DNA sequence: TGTGCCAGCAGCTTAGTTCAGTTGTCCAACACTGAAGCTTTCTTT. It specifies CASSLVQLSNTEAFF. The variable domain in full, completed from reference TRBV7-9 and TRBJ1-1, reads DTGVSQNPRHKITKRGQNVTFRCDPISEHNRLYWYRQTLGQGPEFLTYFQNEAQLEKSRLLSDRFSAERPKGSFSTLEIQRTEQGDSAMYLCASSLVQLSNTEAFFGQGTRLTVV.

The genes are TRBV13 and TRBJ1-2; 8 bases agree with TRBD1. The CDR3 covers 15 residues. The junction had 10 bases not matched to a gene; V was cut back by 5 bases and J by 5 bases. The germline gives CDR1 PRHDT, CDR2 FYEKMQ (reference sequence). The CDR3 sequence is CASSPQGGLRYGYTF. The CDR3 bases are TGTGCCAGCAGCCCACAGGGGGGATTGAGGTATGGCTACACCTTC.

This chain connects TRBV5-4 to TRBJ1-2; D uncertain. The CDR3 covers 13 residues. Germline loops: CDR1 SGHNT, CDR2 YYREEE (reference sequence). V lost 4 bases and J lost 2, with 9 bases in between. CDR3 residues: CASSPGGNYGYTF. CDR3 nucleotide sequence: TGTGCCAGCAGCCCAGGCGGGAACTATGGCTACACCTTC.

This chain uses TRBV7-9 with TRBJ2-5, with TRBD2 matching over 9 bases. From germline, CDR1 is SEHNR and CDR2 FQNEAQ (reference sequence). The CDR3 consists of 16 residues. The V and J ends lost 2 bases and 3 bases, in that order; junction bases with no gene match: 7. This CDR3 is CASSLRSGGPKETQYF. The CDR3 nucleotides are TGTGCCAGCAGCTTAAGAAGCGGGGGGCCCAAAGAGACCCAGTACTTC.

The rearrangement joins TRBV7-3 to TRBJ2-3; 7 positions agree with TRBD2. The junction had 6 bases not matched to a gene; V was cut back by 5 bases and J by 4 bases. Germline lookup yields CDR1 SGHTA and CDR2 FQGTGA. The CDR3 spans 14 residues. The CDR3 DNA sequence: TGTGCCAGCAGCCCCGGGACTACGTCAGATACGCAGTATTTT. Translated, it gives CASSPGTTSDTQYF.

CDR3 sequence reads: CASSLRVATNEKLFF. In DNA, the CDR3 is TGTGCCAGCAGCTTAAGGGTTGCAACTAATGAAAAACTGTTTTTT. The V call is TRBV7-2, the J call TRBJ1-4; D unresolved. The CDR3 length is 15 residues. Trimming took 2 bases from V and 0 from J, leaving 7 bases between them. CDR1 and CDR2 (germline): SGHTA, FQGNSA.

The chain joins TRBV5-8 to TRBJ2-2; tentative D call: TRBD2 (7 bases). V was trimmed by 3 bases and J by 1 base, leaving 10 bases between them. The CDR3 contains 15 residues. Germline CDR1 reads SGHTS; CDR2 reads YDEGEE. CDR3 nucleotides: TGTGCCAGCAGCTGGGAGGGACAGAACACCGGGGAGCTGTTTTTT. Protein: CASSWEGQNTGELFF.

The J gene is TRBJ1-1, the V gene TRBV11-2, with D tentatively TRBD1 (6 bases). Looked up from germline, CDR1 is SGHAT and CDR2 is FQNNGV. The CDR3 spans 16 residues. Trimming shortened V by 7 bases and J by 10 bases, and 28 bases separated the two germline ends. The CDR3: CASTLGEGRGSRGAFF. The CDR3, as DNA: TGTGCCAGCACCTTGGGGGAGGGCAGGGGTTCACGTGGAGCTTTCTTT.

The V gene is TRBV7-2, the J gene TRBJ2-5; 7 bases fit TRBD1. Germline lookup yields CDR1 SGHTA and CDR2 FQGNSA. Germline trimming cut 5 bases from V and 10 bases from J; bases unmatched to any gene: 16. This CDR3 spans 15 amino acids. CDR3 region: CASSPSGTVTEGQYF. The CDR3 nucleotides are TGTGCCAGCAGCCCATCCGGGACAGTCACTGAGGGCCAGTACTTC.

V usage is TRBV4-3 and J usage is TRBJ1-2, with TRBD1 as a possible D gene (5 bases). This CDR3 is 14 amino acids long. The ends were cut back, 7 bases at V and 8 bases at J, with 20 bases in the middle. CDR1 is LGHNA, CDR2 YSLEER, per germline. CDR3 sequence (DNA): TGCGCCAGCAACAAAGTGGGGGGACTACAAGGCTACACCTTC. Amino acids: CASNKVGGLQGYTF.

The chain has TRBV6-1 and TRBJ2-2, with 7 bases identical to TRBD1. The germline V gene has CDR1 MNHNS and CDR2 SASEGT. V was pared by 6 bases and J by 4 bases, with 5 bases of the junction left unmatched. The CDR3 consists of 14 residues. The CDR3 sequence: CASSPTGATGELFF. In DNA, the CDR3 is TGTGCCAGCAGCCCAACAGGGGCCACCGGGGAGCTGTTTTTT.

This chain links TRBV10-3 with TRBJ1-1, with a tentative D call TRBD1 (5 bases). The CDR3 sequence is 15 residues long. Trimming left V 3 bases short and J 1 base short, with 12 bases between. Germline-derived CDR1 and CDR2 are ENHRY and SYGVKD. The CDR3 region has the DNA TGTGCCATCAGTGATATGGGGGTGGGGAACACTGAAGCTTTCTTT. Its translation is CAISDMGVGNTEAFF.

This chain links TRBV19 with TRBJ2-3; possibly TRBD2 for D (5 bases). Germline CDR1 reads LNHDA; CDR2 reads SQIVND (reference sequence). Trimming pared 8 bases from V and 0 bases from J, leaving 12 bases between. The CDR3 covers 14 residues. CDR3 sequence (DNA): TGTGCCAGTGCGTTCCCGGGGAGCACAGATACGCAGTATTTT. Its translation: CASAFPGSTDTQYF.

J is TRBJ2-5 and V is TRBV7-9, with TRBD1 identical over 8 bases. CDR3 length: 16 residues. V was clipped by 5 bases and J by 4 bases; unmatched bases: 12. Germline V gene lookup returns CDR1 SEHNR and CDR2 FQNEAQ (reference sequence). The CDR3 loop reads CASSPSRTGMGETQYF. The CDR3 DNA is TGTGCCAGCAGCCCTAGCCGGACAGGGATGGGAGAGACCCAGTACTTC.

J is TRBJ1-1 and V is TRBV7-9; 9 bases line up with TRBD1. This CDR3 spans 13 amino acids. V lost 4 bases and J lost 6; bases outside the gene matches: 3. The germline CDR1 and CDR2 sequences are SEHNR and FQNEAQ (reference sequence). CDR3 nucleotide sequence: TGTGCCAGCAGCTCTGGGGACAGGGCTGAAGCTTTCTTT. Encoded protein: CASSSGDRAEAFF.

The J gene is TRBJ2-4, the V gene TRBV2; 7 bases match TRBD1. Germline CDR1 and CDR2: SNHLY and FYNNEI. The CDR3 spans 16 residues. J was trimmed by 6 bases and V by 0 bases; bases with no gene match: 8. The CDR3 bases are TGTGCCAGCAGTGAAGCCTTTCGGCAGGGGGTAAACATTCAGTACTTC. It translates to CASSEAFRQGVNIQYF.

The J gene is TRBJ2-2, the V gene TRBV7-6; D uncertain. The V end was cut by 5 bases, the J end by 3 bases, with 7 bases between. This CDR3 spans 13 amino acids. CDR1 SGHVS and CDR2 FNYEAQ come from the germline V gene. The CDR3 reads CASSTRYTGELFF. DNA for the CDR3: TGTGCCAGCAGCACCAGATACACCGGGGAGCTGTTTTTT.

The rearrangement uses TRBV11-3 and TRBJ1-5; 9 positions match TRBD1. The CDR3 length is 17 residues. V shed 6 bases and J 4 bases; nucleotides not matched to a gene: 13. Looked up from germline, CDR1 is SGHNT and CDR2 is YENEEA. CDR3 bases: TGTGCCAGCAGGGCTCCGGGACAGGGAGGCCTAAATCAGCCCCAGCATTTT. This codes for CASRAPGQGGLNQPQHF. The variable domain in full, completed from reference TRBV11-3 and TRBJ1-5, reads EAGVVQSPRYKIIEKKQPVAFWCNPISGHNTLYWYLQNLGQGPELLIRYENEEAVDDSQLPKDRFSAERLKGVDSTLKIQPAELGDSAVYLCASRAPGQGGLNQPQHFGDGTRLSIL.